The clone carrying this T cell receptor beta chain was counted only a few times. What it recognizes is unknown. A much larger clone lies one base from this, so it may be a read error. Three rounds of nested PCR, following a modified ARM-PCR protocol, produced the TCRbeta library. A single record per CDR3 protein comes from TCRdb applying MiXCR to the multiplex PCR reads. The repertoire consists of approximately 47,000 distinct CDR3 sequences, with more than 55% occurring once and the leading ten covering approximately 31%. This entry comes from a study of tumor and adjacent non-tumor tissue in lung cancer. Whole-study findings and limits: TCR diversity was significantly greater in tumor than normal lung tissue.

No cell sorting was done before RNA was extracted from the tissue. This non-tumor lung sample came from over 3 cm beyond the tumor edge. J lost 1 base, V lost 5 bases, and 12 bases had no gene match. The CDR3 is 17 residues long. The gene calls are TRBV12-3 or TRBV12-4 and TRBJ1-1, with 8 bases fitting TRBD1. The sequence was collected from a woman in her seventies with non-small cell lung cancer. The sequenced sample consisted of distant non-tumor lung tissue. CDR3 protein: CASSPLTTGGRNTEAFF. The CDR3 DNA sequence: TGTGCCAGCAGTCCACTCACTACAGGGGGGAGGAACACTGAAGCTTTCTTT.